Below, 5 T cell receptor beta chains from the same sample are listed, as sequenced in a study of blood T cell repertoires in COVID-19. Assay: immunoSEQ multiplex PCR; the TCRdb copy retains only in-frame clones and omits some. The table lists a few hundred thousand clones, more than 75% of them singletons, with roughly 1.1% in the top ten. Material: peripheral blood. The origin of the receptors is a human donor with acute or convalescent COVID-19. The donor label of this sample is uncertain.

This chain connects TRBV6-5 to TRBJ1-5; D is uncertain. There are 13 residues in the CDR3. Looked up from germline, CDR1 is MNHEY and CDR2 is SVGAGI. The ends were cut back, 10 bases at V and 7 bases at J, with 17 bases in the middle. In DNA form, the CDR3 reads TGTGCCACCACTGGGCCTACGATCCAGCCCCAGCATTTT. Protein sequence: CATTGPTIQPQHF.

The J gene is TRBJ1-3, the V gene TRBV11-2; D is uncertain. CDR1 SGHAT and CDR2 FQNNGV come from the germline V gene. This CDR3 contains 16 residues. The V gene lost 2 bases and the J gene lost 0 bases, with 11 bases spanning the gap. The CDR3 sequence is CASSLHKPVSGNTIYF. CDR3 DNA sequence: TGTGCCAGCAGCTTACATAAACCGGTCTCTGGAAACACCATATATTTT. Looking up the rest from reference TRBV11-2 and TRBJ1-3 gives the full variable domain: EAGVAQSPRYKIIEKRQSVAFWCNPISGHATLYWYQQILGQGPKLLIQFQNNGVVDDSQLPKDRFSAERLKGVDSTLKIQPAKLEDSAVYLCASSLHKPVSGNTIYFGEGSWLTVV.

This CDR3 reads CASSSGVRTKETQYF. CDR3 coding DNA: TGTGCCAGCAGCTCAGGGGTCCGTACAAAGGAGACCCAGTACTTC. V usage is TRBV5-5 and J usage is TRBJ2-5; tentative D call: TRBD1 (6 bases). The V gene lost 3 bases and the J gene lost 5 bases, with 17 bases spanning the gap. The germline V gene encodes CDR1 SGHKS and CDR2 YYEKEE (reference sequence). This CDR3 region has 15 residues.

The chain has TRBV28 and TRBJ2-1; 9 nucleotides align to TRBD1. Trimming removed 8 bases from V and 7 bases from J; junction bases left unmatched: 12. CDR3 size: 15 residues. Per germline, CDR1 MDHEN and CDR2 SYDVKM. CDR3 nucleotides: TGTGCCAGCCTTGGAGTGGGACAGGGTCGGAATGAGCAGTTCTTC. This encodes CASLGVGQGRNEQFF.

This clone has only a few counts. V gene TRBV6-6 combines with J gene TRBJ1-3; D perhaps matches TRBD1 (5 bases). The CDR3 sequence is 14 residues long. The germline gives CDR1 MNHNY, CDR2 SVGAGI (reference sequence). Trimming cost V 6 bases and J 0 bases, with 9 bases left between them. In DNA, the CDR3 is TGTGCCAGCAGGCCCGACAGCTCTGGAAACACCATATATTTT. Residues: CASRPDSSGNTIYF.